This T cell receptor beta chain was documented in a study of T cells after posttransplantation cyclophosphamide. Overall study results and limits: Donor-recipient repertoire similarity was low at 1-2 months, rising over year one. Recipient CMV seropositivity and CMV reactivation strongly tracked TRB clonality.

Treatment was busulfan-fludarabine conditioning, a marrow graft, and cyclophosphamide on days +3 and +4. Worth noting for this clone: What it binds is unknown.

Assay: immunoSEQ multiplex PCR; the TCRdb copy retains only in-frame clones and omits some. Here the sample spans 10,000 or so clones, roughly 80% being singletons. Germline V gene sequence: CDR1 SGHTA, CDR2 FQGTGA. Trimming cost V 5 bases and J 6 bases; bases outside gene matches: 4. There are 13 residues in the CDR3. V usage is TRBV7-3 and J usage is TRBJ1-2; 9 positions agree with TRBD1. Sequencing used PBMCs, obtained about 1,700 days after allogeneic stem cell transplant with posttransplant cyclophosphamide. The source of this sequence is a female patient aged 50-65 years who received an allogeneic stem cell transplant from a related donor, was CMV-positive, and had no GVHD. Some T cells may trace back to the graft donor. In nucleotides, the CDR3 is TGTGCCAGCAGCGAGACAGGGGGACATGGCTACACCTTC. This sequence encodes CASSETGGHGYTF. Using reference TRBV7-3 and TRBJ1-2 for the parts outside the CDR3, the full variable domain is GAGVSQTPSNKVTEKGKYVELRCDPISGHTALYWYRQSLGQGPEFLIYFQGTGAADDSGLPNDRFFAVRPEGSVSTLKIQRTERGDSAVYLCASSETGGHGYTFGSGTRLTVV.